In this sample, the clone carrying this TCR beta chain turned up a few times. It was with unique molecular identifiers that the TCRbeta library was prepared. A single record per CDR3 protein comes from TCRdb applying MiXCR to the PCR reads. Of approximately 490,000 distinct CDR3 sequences listed, about an eighth were seen once; the top ten hold around 5.8%. This sample stems from a study of T-cell reconstitution after alpha-beta-depleted transplantation in children. The V and J ends lost 4 bases and 5 bases, in that order; junction bases with no gene match: 8. The CDR3 is 15 residues long. Looked up from germline, CDR1 is SGHRS and CDR2 is YFSETQ.

Sequenced material: PBMCs from the stem cell graft donor, taken from the stem cell graft. The receptor was derived from a human donor who donated a stem cell graft to a child with combined immunodeficiency. V gene TRBV5-1 combines with J gene TRBJ2-3; 9 bases line up with TRBD2. The CDR3 nucleotides read TGCGCCAGCAGCGCCGCGGGAGGGCTGGTAGATACGCAGTATTTT. Translation gives CASSAAGGLVDTQYF.